Shown below are 26 T cell receptor beta chains from a single sample sequenced in a study of OX40 agonist ivuxolimab in advanced cancers. Profiled with immunoSEQ multiplex PCR; TCRdb holds only in-frame clones, not every one. The table records 55,000 to 65,000 clones, 85% to 90% of them present only once. The sample in question was CD4+ or CD8+ T cells sorted from blood, obtained in a trial of the OX40 agonist ivuxolimab. The receptors derive from an adult with an advanced solid tumor such as melanoma, head and neck, liver or kidney cancer.

The chain is built from TRBV27 and TRBJ2-7, with D unresolved. Germline V gene lookup returns CDR1 MNHEY and CDR2 SMNVEV (reference sequence). The CDR3 spans 13 residues. V was cut by 3 bases and J by 5 bases, with 11 bases left in between. CDR3 in DNA: TGTGCCAGCAGTTTTAAATGGGGTCACGAGCAGTACTTC. Amino acids: CASSFKWGHEQYF.

The chain carries TRBV19 and TRBJ2-1; D gene unclear. The CDR3 is made up of 15 amino acids. Trimming cost V 4 bases and J 3 bases, with 13 bases left between them. Germline lookup yields CDR1 LNHDA and CDR2 SQIVND (reference sequence). The DNA for the CDR3 is TGTGCCAGTAGTAGTCGGCAGCCCTTCTACAATGAGCAGTTCTTC. Translating it yields CASSSRQPFYNEQFF.

In its sample, this clone was seen once. CDR3 residues: CASSGALTGSQPQHF. The CDR3 DNA follows: TGTGCCAGCAGTGGGGCCCTGACGGGGAGTCAGCCCCAGCATTTT. The V and J genes are TRBV6-5 and TRBJ1-5, with D possibly matching TRBD1 (5 bases). The V and J ends lost 5 bases and 6 bases respectively, with 17 bases between them. CDR1 is MNHEY and CDR2 is SVGAGI in the germline V gene. The length of the CDR3 is 15 residues.

The V and J genes are TRBV11-3 and TRBJ2-2, with 8 bases matching TRBD1. The germline V gene encodes CDR1 SGHNT and CDR2 YENEEA. After removal of 6 bases from V and 0 bases from J, the junction contained 15 bases not matched to a gene. This CDR3 region has 19 residues. CDR3 sequence: CASSAQDRVNNANTGELFF. In nucleotides, the CDR3 is TGTGCCAGCAGTGCTCAGGACAGGGTAAATAACGCGAACACCGGGGAGCTGTTTTTT.

The genes are TRBV7-2 and TRBJ2-2; TRBD1 matches 8 bases. With 5 bases clipped from V and 6 bases from J, the junction kept 8 bases outside the gene matches. This CDR3 comprises 15 residues. From germline, CDR1 is SGHTA and CDR2 FQGNSA. The DNA for the CDR3 is TGTGCCAGCAGCCCCCGACAGGGGCACTCCGGGGAGCTGTTTTTT. Its translation: CASSPRQGHSGELFF.

The chain has TRBV11-2 and TRBJ1-1, with D unclear. CDR3 size: 13 residues. Looked up from germline, CDR1 is SGHAT and CDR2 is FQNNGV. Trimming pared 4 bases from V and 11 bases from J, leaving 17 bases between. In DNA form, the CDR3 reads TGTGCCAGCAGCTACCTGGACGGTGTTCGGGCTTTCTTT. This translates into CASSYLDGVRAFF.

The J gene is TRBJ2-2, the V gene TRBV19; a possible D gene is TRBD1 (6 bases). V was shortened by 9 bases and J by 4 bases, with 21 bases between the two germline ends. The CDR3 covers 16 residues. CDR1 and CDR2 (germline): LNHDA, SQIVND (reference sequence). In nucleotides, the CDR3 is TGTGCCAGCAGTTCCGCCGGGACACTGCCCACCGGGGAGCTGTTTTTT. Translating gives CASSSAGTLPTGELFF.

The table lists this clone with a count of one. This chain connects TRBV29-1 to TRBJ1-1; TRBD1 matches 7 bases. The germline CDR1 and CDR2 sequences are SQVTM and ANQGSEA. The V gene end was trimmed by 7 bases and the J gene end by 5 bases; junction bases not matched to a gene: 10. This CDR3 is built from 13 residues. CDR3 region: CSAKEGAYTEAFF. The CDR3 nucleotides read TGCAGCGCCAAGGAGGGGGCCTATACTGAAGCTTTCTTT. The full variable domain, with the rest looked up from reference TRBV29-1 and TRBJ1-1, is SAVISQKPSRDICQRGTSLTIQCQVDSQVTMMFWYRQQPGQSLTLIATANQGSEATYESGFVIDKFPISRPNLTFSTLTVSNMSPEDSSIYLCSAKEGAYTEAFFGQGTRLTVV.

This chain connects TRBV18 to TRBJ2-5; no definite D call. The J call may be incorrect, as the DNA end agrees better with TRBJ2-7. Germline lookup yields CDR1 KGHSH and CDR2 LQKENI. The CDR3 sequence is 13 residues long. CDR3 sequence reads: CASSPDGHYEQYF. CDR3 bases: TGTGCCAGCTCACCGGACGGGCACTACGAGCAGTACTTC.

V is TRBV28 and J is TRBJ1-4; weak D call: TRBD1 (5 bases). From germline, CDR1 is MDHEN and CDR2 SYDVKM. The V end was cut by 6 bases, the J end by 4 bases, with 12 bases between. CDR3 length equals 14 residues. CDR3 loop: CASRSGWGNEKLFF. DNA of the CDR3: TGTGCCAGCAGATCAGGGTGGGGTAATGAAAAACTGTTTTTT.

CDR3 region: CASSLRSNEKLFF. The DNA for the CDR3 is TGTGCCAGCAGCTTACGGAGTAATGAAAAACTGTTTTTT. The rearrangement uses TRBV5-4 and TRBJ1-4, with D unresolved. V was clipped by 2 bases and J by 4 bases, with 6 bases between them. Per the germline V gene, CDR1 is SGHNT and CDR2 is YYREEE (reference sequence). This CDR3 is built from 13 residues.

The chain carries TRBV28 and TRBJ2-1, with 13 bases lining up with TRBD2. The germline V gene encodes CDR1 MDHEN and CDR2 SYDVKM. The length of the CDR3 is 15 residues. V lost 3 bases and J lost 10; bases outside the gene matches: 6. CDR3 sequence reads: CASSFPQTSGREQFF. The DNA for the CDR3 is TGTGCCAGCAGTTTCCCCCAGACTAGCGGGAGGGAGCAGTTCTTC.

J is TRBJ2-1 and V is TRBV7-9; 12 nucleotides align to TRBD2. The CDR3 has 17 amino acids. With 6 bases clipped from V and 0 bases from J, the junction kept 6 bases outside the gene matches. Germline assignment: CDR1 SEHNR and CDR2 FQNEAQ (reference sequence). As DNA, the CDR3 is TGTGCCAGCAGTCCAGGACTAGCGGGGACCTCCTACAATGAGCAGTTCTTC. Translating it yields CASSPGLAGTSYNEQFF.

There are a few counts of this clone. This chain uses TRBV9 with TRBJ1-3; TRBD1 is a possible D gene (6 bases). V lost 1 base and J lost 0, with 11 bases in between. Germline V gives CDR1 SGDLS, CDR2 YYNGEE. The CDR3 is 16 amino acids. Here the CDR3 reads CASSVLGQFSGNTIYF. CDR3 coding DNA: TGTGCCAGCAGCGTACTCGGACAGTTCTCTGGAAACACCATATATTTT.

The genes are TRBV27 and TRBJ2-6; D is undetermined. The CDR3 is 13 amino acids. Trimming removed 2 bases at V and 4 bases at J, with 3 bases between. Germline loops: CDR1 MNHEY, CDR2 SMNVEV (reference sequence). CDR3 sequence reads: CASSLAGANVLTF. Written as DNA, the CDR3 is TGTGCCAGCAGTTTAGCCGGGGCCAACGTCCTGACTTTC.

V and J are TRBV18 and TRBJ1-1; the match to TRBD1 covers 7 bases. Germline V gene sequence: CDR1 KGHSH, CDR2 LQKENI. The CDR3 length is 15 residues. After removal of 3 bases from V and 1 base from J, the junction contained 5 bases not matched to a gene. The CDR3 DNA reads as TGTGCCAGCTCACCCCTCGGGACAGAGAACACTGAAGCTTTCTTT. It codes for CASSPLGTENTEAFF.

The chain links TRBV7-9 to TRBJ2-7, with 12 bases matching TRBD1. This CDR3 has 16 amino acids. Germline trimming cut 5 bases from V and 7 bases from J; bases unmatched to any gene: 12. Germline V gene data show CDR1 as SEHNR and CDR2 as FQNEAQ (reference sequence). The CDR3 is CASSILWDRGQGEQYF. In nucleotides, the CDR3 is TGTGCCAGCAGCATACTCTGGGACAGGGGGCAAGGAGAGCAGTACTTC.

This clone appeared a single time. The rearrangement uses TRBV13 and TRBJ1-2, with TRBD1 matching over 9 bases. Trimming at V came to 4 bases and at J to 7 bases, leaving 4 bases not matched to a gene. Germline CDR1 PRHDT, CDR2 FYEKMQ (reference sequence). The length of the CDR3 is 13 residues. The CDR3 spells CASSSGTGTGYTF. CDR3 in DNA: TGTGCCAGCAGCTCCGGGACAGGGACTGGCTACACCTTC.

This CDR3 reads CASSPPSGGNEQFF. Here the CDR3 DNA reads TGTGCCAGCTCACCACCATCGGGGGGCAATGAGCAGTTCTTC. The genes are TRBV18 and TRBJ2-1, with TRBD2 matching over 7 bases. The length of the CDR3 is 14 residues. Per the germline V gene, CDR1 is KGHSH and CDR2 is LQKENI. J was trimmed by 6 bases and V by 0 bases; bases with no gene match: 2. Using reference TRBV18 and TRBJ2-1 for the parts outside the CDR3, the full variable domain is NAGVMQNPRHLVRRRGQEARLRCSPMKGHSHVYWYRQLPEEGLKFMVYLQKENIIDESGMPKERFSAEFPKEGPSILRIQQVVRGDSAAYFCASSPPSGGNEQFFGPGTRLTVL.

This clone was counted a single time. The rearrangement uses TRBV18 and TRBJ1-2; D is perhaps TRBD1 (6 bases). Germline V lookup: CDR1 KGHSH, CDR2 LQKENI. The CDR3 length is 13 residues. V gave up 3 bases and J gave up 7 bases, with 12 bases separating them. The CDR3 loop reads CASSPVADSGYTF. The CDR3 nucleotides read TGTGCCAGCTCACCTGTTGCGGACAGTGGCTACACCTTC.

As regards this clone: The identical CDR3 is also encoded by other nucleotide sequences in the sample. DNA for the CDR3: TGCGCCAGCAGCTACCAGGGGAACACTGAAGCTTTCTTT. It yields the protein CASSYQGNTEAFF. The chain couples TRBV5-1 to TRBJ1-1, with D possibly being TRBD1 (5 bases). This CDR3 is built from 13 residues. The germline CDR1 and CDR2 sequences are SGHRS and YFSETQ. Trimming pared 3 bases from V and 1 base from J, leaving 7 bases between.

The CDR3 DNA reads as TGTGCCAGCAGCTTGGTTTGGGGTACCTACGAGCAGTACTTC. Encoded protein: CASSLVWGTYEQYF. The rearrangement uses TRBV5-6 and TRBJ2-7; D unclear. The length of the CDR3 is 14 residues. Trimming took off 0 bases at V and 2 bases at J, with 9 bases between the two ends. Germline CDR1 reads SGHDT; CDR2 reads YYEEEE.

This chain uses TRBV10-1 with TRBJ1-3; D gene ambiguous. V lost 3 bases, J lost 0 bases, and 15 bases lay in between. The CDR3 covers 17 residues. Per germline, CDR1 WNHNN and CDR2 SYGVQD (reference sequence). CDR3 protein: CASSDDLQPSSGNTIYF. The CDR3 DNA follows: TGCGCCAGCAGTGACGACCTGCAGCCCAGCTCTGGAAACACCATATATTTT.

The rearrangement uses TRBV10-3 and TRBJ2-4, with D unresolved. The germline V and J ends were trimmed by 0 bases and 3 bases, with 3 bases remaining between them. This CDR3 is built from 13 residues. Per the germline V gene, CDR1 is ENHRY and CDR2 is SYGVKD. The CDR3 here is CAISESGKNIQYF. DNA for the CDR3: TGTGCCATCAGTGAGTCCGGCAAAAACATTCAGTACTTC.

On this clone itself: One junction end does not reproduce the germline sequence, and a read error may be involved. The chain links TRBV30 to TRBJ2-7; TRBD1 aligns across 7 bases. Germline V gene sequence: CDR1 GTSNPN, CDR2 SVGIG (reference sequence). The CDR3 contains 10 residues. The DNA for the CDR3 is TGTGCCTGGAGTGTCCGGGACAGTGGATTC. Residues: CAWSVRDSGF.

The chain has TRBV7-2 and TRBJ1-2, with 7 bases that match TRBD1. Germline V CDR1 and CDR2: SGHTA, FQGNSA. The CDR3 runs to 13 residues. Germline trimming cut 6 bases from V and 3 bases from J; bases unmatched to any gene: 4. The CDR3 loop reads CASRGGGDYGYTF. CDR3 sequence (DNA): TGTGCCAGCAGGGGAGGGGGCGACTATGGCTACACCTTC. The variable domain in full, completed from reference TRBV7-2 and TRBJ1-2, reads GAGVSQSPSNKVTEKGKDVELRCDPISGHTALYWYRQSLGQGLEFLIYFQGNSAPDKSGLPSDRFSAERTGGSVSTLTIQRTQQEDSAVYLCASRGGGDYGYTFGSGTRLTVV.